This paragraph reports one TCR beta chain. What it binds is not known. TCRdb keeps only in-frame clones here, not all; method: immunoSEQ multiplex PCR. The data show fewer than 200,000 clones, around 88% seen once. This entry belongs to a study of T cell responses to AZD1222 COVID-19 vaccine. The V gene end was trimmed by 5 bases and the J gene end by 7 bases; junction bases not matched to a gene: 5. Germline loops: CDR1 SGHTA, CDR2 FQGNSA. The CDR3 covers 13 residues. Points from the study as a whole: Possibly, clonal diversity was underestimated; donors were largely white British and included more females. Repertoires were collected only later (after the peak T cell response had occurred). Spike-specific TCRs gained breadth and depth after people received two AZD1222 doses.

The sequences come from peripheral blood, collected 28 days after the second AZD1222 dose. The source of this sequence is an adult who received the AZD1222 COVID-19 vaccine. The chain employs TRBV7-2 and TRBJ1-5, with TRBD1 identical over 7 bases. The DNA of the CDR3 is TGTGCCAGCAGCAGGGACAGCCCCCAGCCCCAGCATTTT. It encodes CASSRDSPQPQHF.